This is a list of T cell receptor beta chains from one sample in a study of blood T cell repertoires in COVID-19. Produced via immunoSEQ multiplex PCR; TCRdb's table is partial and in-frame only. The sample carries about 160,000 clones, about three quarters recorded once. Sequencing was carried out using peripheral blood. The source is a man between 65 and 85 years old with acute or convalescent COVID-19. CDR3s include the opening cysteine and the closing phenylalanine or tryptophan. Fields, in order: clone size, V gene, D gene, J gene, CDR3 DNA, CDR3 protein. The D gene is left open where the match is weak. The size field is filled for only some rows; it gives once, few, many or a size class.

abundance: -; v_gene: TRBV11-2; d_gene: -; j_gene: TRBJ2-5; CDR3nt: TGTGCCAGCAGCTTAGAAGCAGGGTGGAAGACCCAGTACTTC; CDR3aa: CASSLEAGWKTQYF
abundance: -; v_gene: TRBV4-3; d_gene: -; j_gene: TRBJ2-2; CDR3nt: TGCGCCAGCAGCCAAGATGAGGGTGCCACCGGGGAGCTGTTTTTT; CDR3aa: CASSQDEGATGELFF
abundance: -; v_gene: TRBV14; d_gene: TRBD2; j_gene: TRBJ2-1; CDR3nt: TGTGCCAGCAGCCAAGAGAGACTAGCGGGTTTCTACAATGAGCAGTTCTTC; CDR3aa: CASSQERLAGFYNEQFF
abundance: -; v_gene: TRBV6-5; d_gene: -; j_gene: TRBJ1-5; CDR3nt: TGTGCCAGCAGCGCCTCGCGGGGGGACAATCAGCCCCAGCATTTT; CDR3aa: CASSASRGDNQPQHF
abundance: once; v_gene: TRBV19; d_gene: -; j_gene: TRBJ2-3; CDR3nt: TGTGCCAGTAGTATTGGGCGGGGAAGCACAGATACGCAGTATTTT; CDR3aa: CASSIGRGSTDTQYF
abundance: few; v_gene: TRBV7-2; d_gene: TRBD2; j_gene: TRBJ2-3; CDR3nt: TGTGCCAGCAGCCCCTCTAGCGGGAGGGCCGTAGATACGCAGTATTTT; CDR3aa: CASSPSSGRAVDTQYF
abundance: -; v_gene: TRBV25-1; d_gene: TRBD1; j_gene: TRBJ1-4; CDR3nt: TGTGCCAGCAGTGAATCTGAAGGGACAGGACATGAAAAACTGTTTTTT; CDR3aa: CASSESEGTGHEKLFF
abundance: -; v_gene: TRBV7-6; d_gene: -; j_gene: TRBJ1-2; CDR3nt: TGTGCCAGCAGCTTAGCGGGGCCGGGCTATGGCTACACCTTC; CDR3aa: CASSLAGPGYGYTF
abundance: many; v_gene: TRBV6-2/TRBV6-3; d_gene: TRBD1; j_gene: TRBJ2-7; CDR3nt: TGTGCCAGCAGCCGGGACCGGGACAGGGGGGGCGAGCAGTACTTC; CDR3aa: CASSRDRDRGGEQYF
abundance: -; v_gene: TRBV28; d_gene: TRBD1; j_gene: TRBJ1-1; CDR3nt: TGTGCCAGCAGTCTTCTCACAGGGGGGAGAGCTTTCTTT; CDR3aa: CASSLLTGGRAFF
abundance: -; v_gene: TRBV12-3/TRBV12-4; d_gene: -; j_gene: TRBJ1-4; CDR3nt: TGTGCCAGCAGCCAGGGGTATGAAAAACTGTTTTTT; CDR3aa: CASSQGYEKLFF
abundance: -; v_gene: TRBV25-1; d_gene: -; j_gene: TRBJ2-4; CDR3nt: TGTGCCAGCAGTGTAGGACAGACGCTAGCCAAAAACATTCAGTACTTC; CDR3aa: CASSVGQTLAKNIQYF
abundance: -; v_gene: TRBV7-3; d_gene: -; j_gene: TRBJ2-2; CDR3nt: TGTGCCAGCAGGCGCGACAGCGCGAACACCGGGGAGCTGTTTTTT; CDR3aa: CASRRDSANTGELFF